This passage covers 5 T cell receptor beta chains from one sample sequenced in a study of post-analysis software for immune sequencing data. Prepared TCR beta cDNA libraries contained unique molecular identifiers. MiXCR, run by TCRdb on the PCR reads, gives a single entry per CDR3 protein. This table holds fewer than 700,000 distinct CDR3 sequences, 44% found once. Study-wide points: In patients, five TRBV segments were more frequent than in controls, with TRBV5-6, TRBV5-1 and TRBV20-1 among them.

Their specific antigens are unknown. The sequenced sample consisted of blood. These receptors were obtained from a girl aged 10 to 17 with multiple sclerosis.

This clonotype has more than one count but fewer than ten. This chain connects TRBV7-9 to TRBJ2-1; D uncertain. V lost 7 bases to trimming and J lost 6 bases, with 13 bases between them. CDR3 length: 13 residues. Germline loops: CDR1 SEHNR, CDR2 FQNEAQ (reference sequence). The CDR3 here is CASISDFPNEQFF. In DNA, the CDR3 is TGTGCCAGCATCTCCGACTTCCCCAATGAGCAGTTCTTC. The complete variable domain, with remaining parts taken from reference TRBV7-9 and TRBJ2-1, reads DTGVSQNPRHKITKRGQNVTFRCDPISEHNRLYWYRQTLGQGPEFLTYFQNEAQLEKSRLLSDRFSAERPKGSFSTLEIQRTEQGDSAMYLCASISDFPNEQFFGPGTRLTVL.

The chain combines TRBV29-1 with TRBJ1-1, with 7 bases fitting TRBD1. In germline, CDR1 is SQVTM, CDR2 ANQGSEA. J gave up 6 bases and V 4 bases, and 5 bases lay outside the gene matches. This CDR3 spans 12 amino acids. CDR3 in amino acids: CSVGDSYSEAFF. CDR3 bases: TGCAGCGTTGGGGACAGTTACTCTGAAGCTTTCTTT.

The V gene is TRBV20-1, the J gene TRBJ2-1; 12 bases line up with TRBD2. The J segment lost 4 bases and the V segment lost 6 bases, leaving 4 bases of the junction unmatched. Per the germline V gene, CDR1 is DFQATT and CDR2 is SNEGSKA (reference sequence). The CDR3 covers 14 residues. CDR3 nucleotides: TGCAGTGCCCCCGGGACTAGCGGGTACAATGAGCAGTTCTTC. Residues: CSAPGTSGYNEQFF.

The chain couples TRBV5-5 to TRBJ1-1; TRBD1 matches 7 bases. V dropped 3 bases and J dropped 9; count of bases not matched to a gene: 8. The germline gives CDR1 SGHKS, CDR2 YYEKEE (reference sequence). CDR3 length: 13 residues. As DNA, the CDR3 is TGTGCCAGCAGCTCTAGGACAGGCTCTCAAGCTTTCTTT. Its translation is CASSSRTGSQAFF.

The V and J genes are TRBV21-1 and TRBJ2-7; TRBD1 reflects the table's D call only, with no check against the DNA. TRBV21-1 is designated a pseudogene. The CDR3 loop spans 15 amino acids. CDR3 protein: CASRLSKRTGLRQYF. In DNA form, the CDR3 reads TGTGCCAGCAGATTGAGTAAGCGGACAGGACTAAGGCAGTACTTC.